This entry features one T cell receptor (beta chain) sequence. Its specificity is unknown. Per germline, CDR1 MGHRA and CDR2 YSYEKL. The CDR3 runs 17 residues. With V trimmed by 2 bases and J by 3 bases, 5 bases remained unmatched. The sample originates from a study of cytomegalovirus exposure and HLA in healthy donors. Overall study context: There were 117 million unique TCR beta sequences, drawn from some 180 million T cells, in an earlier analysis. Most donors, 80% to 90% of a few hundred genotyped, fell in the Caucasian-associated ancestry cluster.

Primers: 60 Vbeta forward and 13 Jbeta reverse. The table came from immunoSEQ multiplex PCR; TCRdb's copy has only in-frame clones and leaves some out. The table has more than 110,000 clones, 80% seen once. General study results and limits: No immune exposure information besides CMV serostatus was available. The authors confirmed in vitro that a few CMV-associated chains were specific for CMV antigens.

Sequenced: PBMCs. The rearrangement joins TRBV4-1 to TRBJ1-3, with 12 bases that match TRBD1. The sequence came from a man aged 50 or older in good health and CMV-seronegative. The CDR3 coding sequence is TGCGCCAGCAGCCAAACCGGGACAGGGGGCTTTGGAAACACCATATATTTT. Protein product: CASSQTGTGGFGNTIYF.